This TCR beta chain is drawn from a study of blood T cell repertoires in COVID-19. The data were produced by immunoSEQ multiplex PCR, yet TCRdb's version contains in-frame clones alone and is incomplete. The sample consists of roughly 180,000 clones, around 85% of them appearing once. Germline V gives CDR1 SGHRS, CDR2 YFSETQ. The CDR3 runs to 14 residues. V lost 7 bases to trimming and J lost 4 bases; unmatched junction nucleotides: 8. Sequenced: peripheral blood. The chain employs TRBV5-1 and TRBJ1-1; TRBD1 matches at 9 bases. This receptor was identified in a woman aged 55-69 years with acute or convalescent COVID-19. CDR3 region: CASSGQGFGTEAFF. DNA for the CDR3: TGCGCCAGCTCTGGACAGGGGTTCGGCACTGAAGCTTTCTTT.